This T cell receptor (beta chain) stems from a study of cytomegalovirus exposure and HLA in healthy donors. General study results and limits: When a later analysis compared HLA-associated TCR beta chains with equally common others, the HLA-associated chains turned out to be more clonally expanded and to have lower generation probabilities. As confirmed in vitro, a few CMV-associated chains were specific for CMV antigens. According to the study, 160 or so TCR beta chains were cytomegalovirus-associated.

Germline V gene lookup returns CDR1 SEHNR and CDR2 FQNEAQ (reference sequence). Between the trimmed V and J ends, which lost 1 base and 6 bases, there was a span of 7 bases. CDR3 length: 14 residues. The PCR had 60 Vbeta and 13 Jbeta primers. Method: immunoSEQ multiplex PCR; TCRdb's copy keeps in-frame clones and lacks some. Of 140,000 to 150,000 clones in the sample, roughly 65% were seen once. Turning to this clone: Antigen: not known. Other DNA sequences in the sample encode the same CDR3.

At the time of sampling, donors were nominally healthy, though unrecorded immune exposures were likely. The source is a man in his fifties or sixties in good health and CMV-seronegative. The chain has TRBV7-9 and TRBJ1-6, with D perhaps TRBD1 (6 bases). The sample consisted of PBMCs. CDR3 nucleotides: TGTGCCAGCAGCTTAGGGGGGCTTAATTCACCCCTCCACTTT. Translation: CASSLGGLNSPLHF.